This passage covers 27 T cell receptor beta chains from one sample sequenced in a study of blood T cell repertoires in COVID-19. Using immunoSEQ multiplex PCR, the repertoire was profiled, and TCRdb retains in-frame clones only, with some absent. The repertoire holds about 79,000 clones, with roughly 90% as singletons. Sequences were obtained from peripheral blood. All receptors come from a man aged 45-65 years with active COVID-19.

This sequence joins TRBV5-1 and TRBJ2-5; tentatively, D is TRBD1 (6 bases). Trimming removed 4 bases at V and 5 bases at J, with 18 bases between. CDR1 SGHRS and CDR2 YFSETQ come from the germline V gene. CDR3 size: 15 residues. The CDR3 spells CASSTNTGIWETQYF. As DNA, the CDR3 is TGCGCCAGCAGCACTAATACAGGGATTTGGGAGACCCAGTACTTC.

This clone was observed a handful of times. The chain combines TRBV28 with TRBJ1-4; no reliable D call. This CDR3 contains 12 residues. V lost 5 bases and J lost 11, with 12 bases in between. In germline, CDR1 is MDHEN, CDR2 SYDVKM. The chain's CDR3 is CASSALRAKLFF. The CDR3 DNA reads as TGTGCCAGCAGTGCACTCCGAGCGAAACTGTTTTTT.

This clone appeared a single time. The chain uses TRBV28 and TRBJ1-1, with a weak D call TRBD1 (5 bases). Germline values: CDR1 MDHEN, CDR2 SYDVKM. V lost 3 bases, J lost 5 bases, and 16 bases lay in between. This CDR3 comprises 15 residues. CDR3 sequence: CASSLDTVERTEAFF. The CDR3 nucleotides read TGTGCCAGCAGTTTGGACACAGTGGAACGTACTGAAGCTTTCTTT.

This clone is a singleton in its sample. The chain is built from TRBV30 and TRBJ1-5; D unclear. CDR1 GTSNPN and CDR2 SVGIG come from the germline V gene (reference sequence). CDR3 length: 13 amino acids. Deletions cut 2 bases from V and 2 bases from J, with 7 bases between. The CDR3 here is CAWSSRGNQPQHF. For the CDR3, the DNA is TGTGCCTGGAGTTCTCGGGGCAATCAGCCCCAGCATTTT.

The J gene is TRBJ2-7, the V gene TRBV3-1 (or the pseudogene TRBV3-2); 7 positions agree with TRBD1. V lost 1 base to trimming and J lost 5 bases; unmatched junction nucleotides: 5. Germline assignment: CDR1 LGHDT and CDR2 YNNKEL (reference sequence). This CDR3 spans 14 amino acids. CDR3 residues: CASSQGWDSDEQYF. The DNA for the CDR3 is TGTGCCAGCAGCCAAGGGTGGGACAGTGACGAGCAGTACTTC.

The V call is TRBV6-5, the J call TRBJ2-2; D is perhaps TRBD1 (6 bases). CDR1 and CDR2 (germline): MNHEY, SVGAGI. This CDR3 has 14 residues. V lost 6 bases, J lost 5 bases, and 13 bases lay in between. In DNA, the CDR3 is TGTGCCAGCAGAGGATTCAGGGGAACCGGGGAGCTGTTTTTT. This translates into CASRGFRGTGELFF.

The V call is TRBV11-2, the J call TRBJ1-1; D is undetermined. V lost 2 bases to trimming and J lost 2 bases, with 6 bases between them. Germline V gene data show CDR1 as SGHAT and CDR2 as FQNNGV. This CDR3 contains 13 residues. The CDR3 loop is CASSLRGNTEAFF. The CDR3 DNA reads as TGTGCCAGCAGCTTACGGGGTAACACTGAAGCTTTCTTT.

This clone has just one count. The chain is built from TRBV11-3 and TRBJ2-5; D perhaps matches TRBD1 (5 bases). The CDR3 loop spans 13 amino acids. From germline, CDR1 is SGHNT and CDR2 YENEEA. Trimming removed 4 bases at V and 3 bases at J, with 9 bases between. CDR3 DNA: TGTGCCAGCAGCTGGGGCAGCGAAGAGACCCAGTACTTC. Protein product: CASSWGSEETQYF.

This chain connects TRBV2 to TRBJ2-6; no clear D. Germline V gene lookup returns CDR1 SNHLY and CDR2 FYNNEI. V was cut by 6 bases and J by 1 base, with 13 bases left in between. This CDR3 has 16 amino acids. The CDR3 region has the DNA TGTGCCAGCAGGTGGTCGGTTTCTTCTGGGGCCAACGTCCTGACTTTC. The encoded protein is CASRWSVSSGANVLTF. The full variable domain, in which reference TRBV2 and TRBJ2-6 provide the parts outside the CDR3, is EPEVTQTPSHQVTQMGQEVILRCVPISNHLYFYWYRQILGQKVEFLVSFYNNEISEKSEIFDDQFSVERPDGSNFTLKIRSTKLEDSAMYFCASRWSVSSGANVLTFGAGSRLTVL.

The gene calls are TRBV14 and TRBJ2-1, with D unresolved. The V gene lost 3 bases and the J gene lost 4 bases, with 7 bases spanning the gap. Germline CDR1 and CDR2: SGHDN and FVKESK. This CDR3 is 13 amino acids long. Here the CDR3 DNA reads TGTGCCAGCAGCCAGGCACAATACAATGAGCAGTTCTTC. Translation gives CASSQAQYNEQFF.

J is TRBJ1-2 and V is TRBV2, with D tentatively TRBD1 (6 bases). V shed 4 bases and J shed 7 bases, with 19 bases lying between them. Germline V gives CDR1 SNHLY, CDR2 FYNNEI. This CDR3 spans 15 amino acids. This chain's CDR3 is CASSAQGPGLGGYTF. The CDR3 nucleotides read TGTGCCAGCAGTGCTCAGGGGCCCGGGTTAGGTGGCTACACCTTC.

The CDR3 is CASSPTGSGNTIYF. CDR3 DNA: TGTGCCAGCTCACCTACAGGGTCTGGAAACACCATATATTTT. The J gene is TRBJ1-3, the V gene TRBV18, with D perhaps matching TRBD1 (6 bases). V shed 3 bases and J shed 1 base, with 7 bases lying between them. Germline V gene data show CDR1 as KGHSH and CDR2 as LQKENI. The length of the CDR3 is 14 residues.

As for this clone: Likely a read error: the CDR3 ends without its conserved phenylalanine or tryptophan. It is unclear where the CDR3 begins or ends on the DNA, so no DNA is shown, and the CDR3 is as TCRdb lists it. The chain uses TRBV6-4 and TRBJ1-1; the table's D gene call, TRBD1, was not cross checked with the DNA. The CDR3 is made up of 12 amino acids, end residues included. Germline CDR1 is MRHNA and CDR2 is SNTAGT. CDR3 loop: CASSDSRSGTAH.

Here the CDR3 reads CASSTRDRGLFSPGELFF. In DNA form, the CDR3 reads TGTGCCAGCAGCACCCGGGACAGGGGGCTCTTTAGTCCCGGGGAGCTGTTTTTT. The chain recombines TRBV6-2 or TRBV6-3 with TRBJ2-2; 12 bases align to TRBD1. Germline CDR1 and CDR2: MNHEY and SVGEGT. This CDR3 is built from 18 residues. Trimming at V came to 6 bases and at J to 6 bases, leaving 14 bases not matched to a gene.

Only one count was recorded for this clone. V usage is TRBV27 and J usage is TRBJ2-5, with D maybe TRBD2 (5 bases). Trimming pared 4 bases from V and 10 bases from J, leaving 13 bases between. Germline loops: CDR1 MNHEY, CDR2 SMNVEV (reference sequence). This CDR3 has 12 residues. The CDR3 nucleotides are TGTGCCAGCAGTTCTTTACTCGGGGTCCAGTACTTC. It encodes CASSSLLGVQYF.

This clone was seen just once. CDR3 residues: CASSLSSTRGYTF. In nucleotides, the CDR3 is TGTGCCAGCAGCTTAAGTTCCACGAGGGGCTACACCTTC. J is TRBJ1-2 and V is TRBV7-9; D ambiguous. V lost 2 bases to trimming and J lost 8 bases, with 12 bases between them. Looked up from germline, CDR1 is SEHNR and CDR2 is FQNEAQ (reference sequence). The CDR3 contains 13 residues.

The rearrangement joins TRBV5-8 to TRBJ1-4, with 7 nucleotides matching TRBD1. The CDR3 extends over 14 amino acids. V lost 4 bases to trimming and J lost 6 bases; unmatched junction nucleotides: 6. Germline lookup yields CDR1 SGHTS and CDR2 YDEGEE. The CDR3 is CASSAGQRDEKLFF. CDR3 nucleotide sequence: TGTGCCAGCAGCGCGGGACAGCGGGATGAAAAACTGTTTTTT.

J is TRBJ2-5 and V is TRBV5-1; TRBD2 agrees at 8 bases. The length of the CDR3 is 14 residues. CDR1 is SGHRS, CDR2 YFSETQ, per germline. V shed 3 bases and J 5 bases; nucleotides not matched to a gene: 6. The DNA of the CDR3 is TGCGCCAGCAGCTGGCGGGGGGACCCTGAGACCCAGTACTTC. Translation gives CASSWRGDPETQYF.

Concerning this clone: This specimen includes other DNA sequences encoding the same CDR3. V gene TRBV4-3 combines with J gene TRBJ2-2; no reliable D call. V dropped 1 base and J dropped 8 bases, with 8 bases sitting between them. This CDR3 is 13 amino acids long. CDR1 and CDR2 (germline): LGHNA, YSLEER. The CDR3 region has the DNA TGCGCCAGCAGCCAAGTCAGGTCAGGGGAGCTGTTTTTT. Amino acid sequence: CASSQVRSGELFF.

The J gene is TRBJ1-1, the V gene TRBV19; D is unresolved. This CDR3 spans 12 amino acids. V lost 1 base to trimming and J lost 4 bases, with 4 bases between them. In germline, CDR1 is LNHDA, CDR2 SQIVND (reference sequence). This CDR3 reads CASSIAGTEAFF. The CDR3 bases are TGTGCCAGTAGTATAGCGGGCACTGAAGCTTTCTTT.

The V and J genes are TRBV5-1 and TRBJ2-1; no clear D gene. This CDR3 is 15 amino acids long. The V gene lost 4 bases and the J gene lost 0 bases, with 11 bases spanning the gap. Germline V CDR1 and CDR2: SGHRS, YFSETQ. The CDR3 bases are TGCGCCAGCAGCCCCGAGAGGAGCTCCTACAATGAGCAGTTCTTC. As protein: CASSPERSSYNEQFF.

The CDR3 region is CASEATEAFF. In DNA, the CDR3 is TGTGCCAGCGAGGCCACTGAAGCTTTCTTT. The chain combines TRBV6-5 with TRBJ1-1; D is ambiguous. CDR3 size: 10 residues. V was clipped by 8 bases and J by 4 bases, with 5 bases between them. Germline lookup yields CDR1 MNHEY and CDR2 SVGAGI.

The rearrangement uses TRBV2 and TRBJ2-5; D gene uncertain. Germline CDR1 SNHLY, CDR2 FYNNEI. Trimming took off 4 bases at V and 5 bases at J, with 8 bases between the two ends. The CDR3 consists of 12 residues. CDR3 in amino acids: CASSGLGETQYF. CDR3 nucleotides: TGTGCCAGCAGTGGGCTAGGTGAGACCCAGTACTTC. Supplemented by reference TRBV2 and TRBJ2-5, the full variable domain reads EPEVTQTPSHQVTQMGQEVILRCVPISNHLYFYWYRQILGQKVEFLVSFYNNEISEKSEIFDDQFSVERPDGSNFTLKIRSTKLEDSAMYFCASSGLGETQYFGPGTRLLVL.

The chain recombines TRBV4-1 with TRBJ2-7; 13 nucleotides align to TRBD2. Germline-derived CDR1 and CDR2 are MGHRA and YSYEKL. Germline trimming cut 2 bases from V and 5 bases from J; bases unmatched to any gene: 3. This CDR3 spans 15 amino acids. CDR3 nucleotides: TGCGCCAGCAGCCAACTCGGACTAGCGGGAGACGAGCAGTACTTC. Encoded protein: CASSQLGLAGDEQYF.

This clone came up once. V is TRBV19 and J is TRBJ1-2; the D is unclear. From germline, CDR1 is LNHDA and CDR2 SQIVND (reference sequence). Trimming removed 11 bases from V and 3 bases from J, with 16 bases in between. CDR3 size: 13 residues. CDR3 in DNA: TGTGCCGGTAAAGGAACCGGGGACTATGGCTACACCTTC. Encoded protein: CAGKGTGDYGYTF.

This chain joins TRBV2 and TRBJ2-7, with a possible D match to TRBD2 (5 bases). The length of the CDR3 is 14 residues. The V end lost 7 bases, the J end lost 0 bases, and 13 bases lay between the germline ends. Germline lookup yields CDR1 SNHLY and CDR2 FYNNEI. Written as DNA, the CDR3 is TGTGCCAGCACACAGCGGCTAAGCTCCTACGAGCAGTACTTC. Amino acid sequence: CASTQRLSSYEQYF.

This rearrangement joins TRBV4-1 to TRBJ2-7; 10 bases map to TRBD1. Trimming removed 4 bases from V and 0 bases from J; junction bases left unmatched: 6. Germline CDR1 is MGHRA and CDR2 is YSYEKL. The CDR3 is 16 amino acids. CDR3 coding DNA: TGCGCCAGCAGCCGATCGGGACAGGGGAGCTCCTACGAGCAGTACTTC. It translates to CASSRSGQGSSYEQYF.